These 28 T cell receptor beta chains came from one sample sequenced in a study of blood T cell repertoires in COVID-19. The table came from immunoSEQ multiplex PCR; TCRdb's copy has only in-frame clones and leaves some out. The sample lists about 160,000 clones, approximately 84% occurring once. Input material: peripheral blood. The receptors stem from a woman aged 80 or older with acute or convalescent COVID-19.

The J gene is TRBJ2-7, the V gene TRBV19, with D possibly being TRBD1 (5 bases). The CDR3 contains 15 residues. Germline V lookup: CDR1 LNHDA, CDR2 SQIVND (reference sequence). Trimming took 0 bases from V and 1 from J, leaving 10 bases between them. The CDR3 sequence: CASSIDVQASYEQYF. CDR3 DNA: TGTGCCAGTAGTATAGATGTACAGGCATCCTACGAGCAGTACTTC. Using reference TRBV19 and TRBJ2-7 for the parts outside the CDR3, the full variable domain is DGGITQSPKYLFRKEGQNVTLSCEQNLNHDAMYWYRQDPGQGLRLIYYSQIVNDFQKGDIAEGYSVSREKKESFPLTVTSAQKNPTAFYLCASSIDVQASYEQYFGPGTRLTVT.

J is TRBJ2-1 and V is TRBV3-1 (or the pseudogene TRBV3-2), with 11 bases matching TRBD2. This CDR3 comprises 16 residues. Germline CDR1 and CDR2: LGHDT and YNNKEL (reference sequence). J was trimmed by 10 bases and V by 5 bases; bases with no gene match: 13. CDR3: CASSSRLAGGLGEQFF. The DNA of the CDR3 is TGTGCCAGCAGCAGTCGTCTAGCGGGAGGACTGGGAGAGCAGTTCTTC.

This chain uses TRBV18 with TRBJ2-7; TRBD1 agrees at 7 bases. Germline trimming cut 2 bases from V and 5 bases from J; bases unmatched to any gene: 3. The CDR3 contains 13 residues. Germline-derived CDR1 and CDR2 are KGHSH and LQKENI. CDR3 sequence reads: CASSPVTGDEQYF. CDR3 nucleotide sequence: TGTGCCAGCTCACCAGTCACAGGGGACGAGCAGTACTTC.

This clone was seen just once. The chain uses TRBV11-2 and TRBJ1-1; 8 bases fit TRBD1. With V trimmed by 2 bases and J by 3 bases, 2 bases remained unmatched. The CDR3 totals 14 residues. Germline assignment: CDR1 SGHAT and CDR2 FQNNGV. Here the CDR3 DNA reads TGTGCCAGCAGCTTAAACAGGGGGGACACTGAAGCTTTCTTT. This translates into CASSLNRGDTEAFF.

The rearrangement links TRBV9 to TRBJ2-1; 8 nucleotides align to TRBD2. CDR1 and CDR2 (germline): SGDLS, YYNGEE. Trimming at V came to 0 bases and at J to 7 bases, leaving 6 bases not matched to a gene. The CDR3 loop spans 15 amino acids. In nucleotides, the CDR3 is TGTGCCAGCAGCGTAGAAGCGGGAGCAAAGAATGAGCAGTTCTTC. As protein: CASSVEAGAKNEQFF.

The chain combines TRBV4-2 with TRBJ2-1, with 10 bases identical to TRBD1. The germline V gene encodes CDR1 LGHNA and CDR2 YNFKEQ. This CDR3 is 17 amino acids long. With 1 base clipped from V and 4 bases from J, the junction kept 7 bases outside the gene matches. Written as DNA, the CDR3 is TGTGCCAGCAGCCAAGTGATGGGACAGGGGCCATACAATGAGCAGTTCTTC. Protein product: CASSQVMGQGPYNEQFF.

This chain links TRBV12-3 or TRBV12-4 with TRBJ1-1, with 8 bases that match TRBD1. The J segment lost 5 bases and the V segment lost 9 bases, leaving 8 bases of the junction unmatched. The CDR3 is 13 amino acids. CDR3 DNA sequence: TGTGCCAGTCTCAGGGGGCTCGGGACTGAAGCTTTCTTT. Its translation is CASLRGLGTEAFF.

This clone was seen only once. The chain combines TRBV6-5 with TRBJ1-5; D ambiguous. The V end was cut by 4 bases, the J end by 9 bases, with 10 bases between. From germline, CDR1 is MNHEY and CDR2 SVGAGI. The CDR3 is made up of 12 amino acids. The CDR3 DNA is TGTGCCAGCAGTTCTAACTCGTGGCCCCAGCATTTT. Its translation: CASSSNSWPQHF.

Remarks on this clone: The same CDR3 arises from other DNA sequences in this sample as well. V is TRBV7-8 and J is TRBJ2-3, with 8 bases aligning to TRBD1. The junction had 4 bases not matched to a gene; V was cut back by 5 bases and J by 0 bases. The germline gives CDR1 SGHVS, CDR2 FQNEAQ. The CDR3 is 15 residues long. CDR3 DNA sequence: TGTGCCAGCAGCCCTCGACAGGGGAGCACAGATACGCAGTATTTT. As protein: CASSPRQGSTDTQYF. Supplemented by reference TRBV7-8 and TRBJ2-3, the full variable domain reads GAGVSQSPRYKVAKRGQDVALRCDPISGHVSLFWYQQALGQGPEFLTYFQNEAQLDKSGLPSDRFFAERPEGSVSTLKIQRTQQEDSAVYLCASSPRQGSTDTQYFGPGTRLTVL.

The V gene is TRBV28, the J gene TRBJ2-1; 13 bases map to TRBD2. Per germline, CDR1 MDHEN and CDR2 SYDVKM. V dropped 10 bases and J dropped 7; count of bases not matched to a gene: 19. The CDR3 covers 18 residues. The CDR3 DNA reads TGTGCCACCTCCGGGACAGGGGGACTAGCGGGGCGCCTTAATGAGCAGTTCTTC. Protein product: CATSGTGGLAGRLNEQFF. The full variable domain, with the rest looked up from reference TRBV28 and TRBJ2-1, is DVKVTQSSRYLVKRTGEKVFLECVQDMDHENMFWYRQDPGLGLRLIYFSYDVKMKEKGDIPEGYSVSREKKERFSLILESASTNQTSMYLCATSGTGGLAGRLNEQFFGPGTRLTVL.

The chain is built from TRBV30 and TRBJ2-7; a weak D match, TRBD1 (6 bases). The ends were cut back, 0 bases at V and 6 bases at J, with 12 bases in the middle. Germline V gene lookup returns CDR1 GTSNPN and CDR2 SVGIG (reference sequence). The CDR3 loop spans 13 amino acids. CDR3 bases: TGTGCCTGGAGTGTAAGGGACACACTCGAGCAGTACTTC. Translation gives CAWSVRDTLEQYF.

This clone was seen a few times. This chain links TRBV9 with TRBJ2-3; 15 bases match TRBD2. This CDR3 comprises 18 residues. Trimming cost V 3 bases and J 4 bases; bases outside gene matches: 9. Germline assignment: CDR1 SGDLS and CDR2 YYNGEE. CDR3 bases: TGTGCCAGCAGCGAGCCCTCCCGGACTAGCGGGAGGGCAGATACGCAGTATTTT. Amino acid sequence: CASSEPSRTSGRADTQYF.

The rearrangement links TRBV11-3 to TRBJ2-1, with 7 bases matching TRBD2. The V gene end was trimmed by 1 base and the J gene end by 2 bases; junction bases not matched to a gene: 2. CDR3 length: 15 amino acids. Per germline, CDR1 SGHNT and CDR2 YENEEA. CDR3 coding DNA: TGTGCCAGCAGCTTAGGCGGGAGTCCCTACAATGAGCAGTTCTTC. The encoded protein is CASSLGGSPYNEQFF.

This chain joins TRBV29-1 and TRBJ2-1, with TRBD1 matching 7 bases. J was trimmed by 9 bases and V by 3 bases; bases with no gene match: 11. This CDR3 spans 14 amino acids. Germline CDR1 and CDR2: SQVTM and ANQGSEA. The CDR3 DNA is TGCAGCGTTGAGTGGGGTCTACCAGGGGGTGAGCAGTTCTTC. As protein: CSVEWGLPGGEQFF.

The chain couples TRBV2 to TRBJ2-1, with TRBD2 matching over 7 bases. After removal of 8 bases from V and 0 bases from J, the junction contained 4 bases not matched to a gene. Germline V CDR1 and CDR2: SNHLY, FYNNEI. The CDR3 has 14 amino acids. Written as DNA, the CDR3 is TGTGCCAGCGGGGGGACTAACTCCTACAATGAGCAGTTCTTC. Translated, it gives CASGGTNSYNEQFF.

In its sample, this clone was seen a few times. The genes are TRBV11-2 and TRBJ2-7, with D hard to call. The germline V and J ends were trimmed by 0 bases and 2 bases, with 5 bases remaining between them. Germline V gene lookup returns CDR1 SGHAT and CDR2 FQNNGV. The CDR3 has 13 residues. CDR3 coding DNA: TGTGCCAGCAGCTTAGATGGGCCCTACGAGCAGTACTTC. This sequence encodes CASSLDGPYEQYF. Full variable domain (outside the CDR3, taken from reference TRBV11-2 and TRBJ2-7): EAGVAQSPRYKIIEKRQSVAFWCNPISGHATLYWYQQILGQGPKLLIQFQNNGVVDDSQLPKDRFSAERLKGVDSTLKIQPAKLEDSAVYLCASSLDGPYEQYFGPGTRLTVT.

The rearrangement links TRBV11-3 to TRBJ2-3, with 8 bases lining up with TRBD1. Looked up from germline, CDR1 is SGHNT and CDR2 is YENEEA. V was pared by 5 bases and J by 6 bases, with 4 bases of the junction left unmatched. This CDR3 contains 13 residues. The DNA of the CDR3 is TGTGCCAGCAGCCCGGACAGGGCGGATACGCAGTATTTT. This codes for CASSPDRADTQYF.

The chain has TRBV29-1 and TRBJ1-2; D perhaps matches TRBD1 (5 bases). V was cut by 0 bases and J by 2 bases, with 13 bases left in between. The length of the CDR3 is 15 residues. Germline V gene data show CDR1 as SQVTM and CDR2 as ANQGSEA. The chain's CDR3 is CSVEDQVTENYGYTF. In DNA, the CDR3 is TGCAGCGTTGAAGATCAGGTGACAGAGAACTATGGCTACACCTTC.

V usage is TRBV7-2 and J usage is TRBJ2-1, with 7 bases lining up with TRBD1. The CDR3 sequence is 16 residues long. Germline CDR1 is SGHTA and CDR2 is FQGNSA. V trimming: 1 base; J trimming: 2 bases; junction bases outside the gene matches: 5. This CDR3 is CASSLGGQPTYNEQFF. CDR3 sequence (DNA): TGTGCCAGCAGCTTAGGGGGACAGCCGACCTACAATGAGCAGTTCTTC.

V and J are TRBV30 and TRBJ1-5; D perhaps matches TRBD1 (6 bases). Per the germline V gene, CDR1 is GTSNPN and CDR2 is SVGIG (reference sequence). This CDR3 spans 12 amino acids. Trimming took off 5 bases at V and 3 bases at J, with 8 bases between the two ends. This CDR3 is CAWGQNNQPQHF. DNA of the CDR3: TGTGCCTGGGGACAGAACAATCAGCCCCAGCATTTT.

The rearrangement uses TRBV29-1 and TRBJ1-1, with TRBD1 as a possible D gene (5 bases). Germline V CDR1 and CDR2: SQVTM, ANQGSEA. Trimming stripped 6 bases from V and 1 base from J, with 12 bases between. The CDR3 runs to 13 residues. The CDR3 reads CSVATGRNTEAFF. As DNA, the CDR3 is TGCAGCGTAGCTACAGGTCGGAACACTGAAGCTTTCTTT.

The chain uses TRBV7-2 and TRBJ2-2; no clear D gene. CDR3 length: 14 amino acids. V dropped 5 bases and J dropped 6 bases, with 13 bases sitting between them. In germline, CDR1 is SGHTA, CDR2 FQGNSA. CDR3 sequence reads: CASSLTLGPGELFF. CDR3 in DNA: TGTGCCAGCAGCCTGACACTTGGCCCCGGGGAGCTGTTTTTT. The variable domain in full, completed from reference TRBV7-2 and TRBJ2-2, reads GAGVSQSPSNKVTEKGKDVELRCDPISGHTALYWYRQSLGQGLEFLIYFQGNSAPDKSGLPSDRFSAERTGGSVSTLTIQRTQQEDSAVYLCASSLTLGPGELFFGEGSRLTVL.

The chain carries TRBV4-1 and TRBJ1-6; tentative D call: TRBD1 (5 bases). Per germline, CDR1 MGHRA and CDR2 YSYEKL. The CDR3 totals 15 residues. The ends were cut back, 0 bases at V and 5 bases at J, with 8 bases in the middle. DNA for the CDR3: TGCGCCAGCAGCCAAGACAGGGTGGATAATTCACCCCTCCACTTT. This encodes CASSQDRVDNSPLHF.

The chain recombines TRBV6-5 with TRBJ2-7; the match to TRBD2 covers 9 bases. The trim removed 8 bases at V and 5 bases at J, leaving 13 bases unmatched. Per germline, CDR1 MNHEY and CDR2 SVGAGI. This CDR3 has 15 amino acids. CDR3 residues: CASVPAGGRANEQYF. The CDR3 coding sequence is TGTGCCAGCGTTCCCGCGGGCGGGAGGGCGAACGAGCAGTACTTC.

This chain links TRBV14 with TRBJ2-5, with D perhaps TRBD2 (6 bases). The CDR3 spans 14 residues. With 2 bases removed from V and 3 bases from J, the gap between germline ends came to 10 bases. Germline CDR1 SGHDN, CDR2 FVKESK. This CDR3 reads CASSQWRDEETQYF. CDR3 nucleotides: TGTGCCAGCAGCCAATGGAGGGACGAAGAGACCCAGTACTTC.

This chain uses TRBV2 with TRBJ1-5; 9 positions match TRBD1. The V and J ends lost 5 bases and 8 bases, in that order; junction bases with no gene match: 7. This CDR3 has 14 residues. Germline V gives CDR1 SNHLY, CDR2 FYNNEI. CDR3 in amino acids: CASSKGQGYEPQHF. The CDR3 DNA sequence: TGTGCCAGCAGTAAGGGACAGGGATATGAGCCCCAGCATTTT.

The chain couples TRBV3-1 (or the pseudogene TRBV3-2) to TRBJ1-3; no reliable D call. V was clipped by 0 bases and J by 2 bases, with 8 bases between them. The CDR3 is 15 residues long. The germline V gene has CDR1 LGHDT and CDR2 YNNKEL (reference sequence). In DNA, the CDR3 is TGTGCCAGCAGCCAAGATTTGACACCTGGAAACACCATATATTTT. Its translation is CASSQDLTPGNTIYF.

The CDR3 sequence is CASSRTGGWGEQYF. Written as DNA, the CDR3 is TGTGCCAGCAGCAGGACAGGGGGCTGGGGAGAGCAGTACTTC. The chain couples TRBV5-5 to TRBJ2-7; 11 bases are a match to TRBD1. CDR1 is SGHKS and CDR2 is YYEKEE in the germline V gene (reference sequence). The CDR3 runs 14 residues. V shed 4 bases and J 7 bases; nucleotides not matched to a gene: 7.